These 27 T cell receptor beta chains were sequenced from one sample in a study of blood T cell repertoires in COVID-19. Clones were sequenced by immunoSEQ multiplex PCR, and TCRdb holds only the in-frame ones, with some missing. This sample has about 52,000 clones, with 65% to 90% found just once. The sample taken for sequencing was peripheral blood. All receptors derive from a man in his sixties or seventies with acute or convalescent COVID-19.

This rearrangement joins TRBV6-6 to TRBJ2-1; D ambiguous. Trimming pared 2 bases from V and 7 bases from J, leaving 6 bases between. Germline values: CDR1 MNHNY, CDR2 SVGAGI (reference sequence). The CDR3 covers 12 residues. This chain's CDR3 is CASSYPPNEQFF. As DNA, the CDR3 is TGTGCCAGCAGTTACCCCCCAAATGAGCAGTTCTTC.

As DNA, the CDR3 is TGTGCCAGCTCACCTCGCCAGAACCTTCAAGAGACCCAGTACTTC. This codes for CASSPRQNLQETQYF. The genes are TRBV18 and TRBJ2-5; no firm D call. The germline CDR1 and CDR2 sequences are KGHSH and LQKENI. This CDR3 is built from 15 residues. The germline V and J ends were trimmed by 3 bases and 2 bases, with 13 bases remaining between them.

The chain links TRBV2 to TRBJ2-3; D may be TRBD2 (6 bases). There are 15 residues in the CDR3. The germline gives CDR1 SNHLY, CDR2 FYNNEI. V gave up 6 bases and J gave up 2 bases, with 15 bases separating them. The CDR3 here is CASRLRESDTDTQYF. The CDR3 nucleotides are TGTGCCAGCAGATTACGGGAGTCCGACACAGATACGCAGTATTTT.

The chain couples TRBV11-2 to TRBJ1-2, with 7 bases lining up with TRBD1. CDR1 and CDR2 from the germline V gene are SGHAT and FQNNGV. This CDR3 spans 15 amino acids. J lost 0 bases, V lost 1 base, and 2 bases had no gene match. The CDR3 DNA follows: TGTGCCAGCAGCTTAGGACAGGGACCTAACTATGGCTACACCTTC. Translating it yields CASSLGQGPNYGYTF.

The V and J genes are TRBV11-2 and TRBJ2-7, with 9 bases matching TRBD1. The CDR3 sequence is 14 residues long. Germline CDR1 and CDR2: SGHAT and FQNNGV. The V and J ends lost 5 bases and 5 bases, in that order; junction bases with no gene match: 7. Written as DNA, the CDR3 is TGTGCCAGCAGCGTTCGACAGGGGGGCGACGAGCAGTACGTC. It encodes CASSVRQGGDEQYV.

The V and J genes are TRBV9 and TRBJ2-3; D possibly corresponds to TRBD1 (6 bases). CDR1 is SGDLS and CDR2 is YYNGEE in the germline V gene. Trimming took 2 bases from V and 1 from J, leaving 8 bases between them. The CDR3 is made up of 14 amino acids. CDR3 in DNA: TGTGCCAGCAGCGTCCGGACAGGCACAGATACGCAGTATTTT. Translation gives CASSVRTGTDTQYF.

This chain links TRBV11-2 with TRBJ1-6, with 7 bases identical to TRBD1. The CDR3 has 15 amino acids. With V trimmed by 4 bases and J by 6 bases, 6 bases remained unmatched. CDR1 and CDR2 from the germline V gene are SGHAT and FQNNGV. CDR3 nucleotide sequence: TGTGCCAGCAGCTCGACGACAGGGATTAATTCACCCCTCCACTTT. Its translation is CASSSTTGINSPLHF.

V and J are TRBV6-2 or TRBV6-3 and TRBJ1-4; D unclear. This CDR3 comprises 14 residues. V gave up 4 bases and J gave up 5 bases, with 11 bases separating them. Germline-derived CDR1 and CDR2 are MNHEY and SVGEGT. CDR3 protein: CASSSTNRNEKLFF. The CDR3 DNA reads TGTGCCAGCAGTTCCACGAACCGGAATGAAAAACTGTTTTTT.

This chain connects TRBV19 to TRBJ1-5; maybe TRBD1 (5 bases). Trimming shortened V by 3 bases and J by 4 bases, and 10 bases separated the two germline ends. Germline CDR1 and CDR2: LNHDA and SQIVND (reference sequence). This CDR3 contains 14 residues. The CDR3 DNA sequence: TGTGCCAGTAGTATCCCTCGGGGGAATCAGCCCCAGCATTTT. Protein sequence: CASSIPRGNQPQHF. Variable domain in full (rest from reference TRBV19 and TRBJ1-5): DGGITQSPKYLFRKEGQNVTLSCEQNLNHDAMYWYRQDPGQGLRLIYYSQIVNDFQKGDIAEGYSVSREKKESFPLTVTSAQKNPTAFYLCASSIPRGNQPQHFGDGTRLSIL.

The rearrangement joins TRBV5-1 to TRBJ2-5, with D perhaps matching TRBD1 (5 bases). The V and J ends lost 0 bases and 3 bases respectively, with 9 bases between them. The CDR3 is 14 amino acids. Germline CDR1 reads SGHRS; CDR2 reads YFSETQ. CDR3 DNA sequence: TGCGCCAGCAGCTTGGAAGGCAGGGAAGAGACCCAGTACTTC. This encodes CASSLEGREETQYF.

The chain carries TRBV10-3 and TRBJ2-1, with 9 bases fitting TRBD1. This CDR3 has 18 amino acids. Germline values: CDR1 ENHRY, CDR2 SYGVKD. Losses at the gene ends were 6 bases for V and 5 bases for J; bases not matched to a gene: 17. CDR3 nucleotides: TGTGCCATCAGCGAAGTCCGTGGGGGACAGGGCAAAGACAATGAGCAGTTCTTC. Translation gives CAISEVRGGQGKDNEQFF.

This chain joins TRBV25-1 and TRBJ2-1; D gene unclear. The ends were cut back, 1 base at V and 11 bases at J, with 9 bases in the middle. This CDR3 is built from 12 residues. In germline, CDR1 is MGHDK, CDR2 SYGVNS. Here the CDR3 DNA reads TGTGCCAGCAGTGAATCAGGTCGCAAGCAGTTCTTC. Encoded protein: CASSESGRKQFF.

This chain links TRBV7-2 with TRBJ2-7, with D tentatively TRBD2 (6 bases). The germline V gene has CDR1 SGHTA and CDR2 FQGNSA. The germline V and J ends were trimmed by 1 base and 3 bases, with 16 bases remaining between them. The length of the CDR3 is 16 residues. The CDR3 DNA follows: TGTGCCAGCAGCTTAGTCGTTAGTAGCGGACTCTACGAGCAGTACTTC. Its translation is CASSLVVSSGLYEQYF.

The CDR3 spells CASSLTAQKPNQPQHF. Here the CDR3 DNA reads TGTGCCAGCAGCTTAACGGCACAGAAACCAAATCAGCCCCAGCATTTT. The chain employs TRBV7-3 and TRBJ1-5; no clear D. This CDR3 is built from 16 residues. CDR1 SGHTA and CDR2 FQGTGA come from the germline V gene. V lost 0 bases to trimming and J lost 4 bases, with 13 bases between them.

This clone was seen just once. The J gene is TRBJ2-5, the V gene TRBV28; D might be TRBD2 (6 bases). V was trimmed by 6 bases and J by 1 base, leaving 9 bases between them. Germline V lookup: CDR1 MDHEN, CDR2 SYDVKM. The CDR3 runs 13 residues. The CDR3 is CASRIAAQETQYF. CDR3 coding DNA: TGTGCCAGCAGAATAGCGGCCCAAGAGACCCAGTACTTC.

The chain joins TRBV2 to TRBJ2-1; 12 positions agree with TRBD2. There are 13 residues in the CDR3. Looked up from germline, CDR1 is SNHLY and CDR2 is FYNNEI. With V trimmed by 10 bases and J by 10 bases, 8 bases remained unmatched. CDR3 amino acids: CATGTSGFGEQFF. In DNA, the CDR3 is TGTGCCACCGGGACTAGCGGGTTCGGGGAGCAGTTCTTC.

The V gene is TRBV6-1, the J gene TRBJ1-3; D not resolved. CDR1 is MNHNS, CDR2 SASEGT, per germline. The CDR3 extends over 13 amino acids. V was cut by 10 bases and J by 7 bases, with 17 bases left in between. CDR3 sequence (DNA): TGTGCCATCAAGACCGGGTTCGGGAACACCATATATTTT. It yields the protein CAIKTGFGNTIYF.

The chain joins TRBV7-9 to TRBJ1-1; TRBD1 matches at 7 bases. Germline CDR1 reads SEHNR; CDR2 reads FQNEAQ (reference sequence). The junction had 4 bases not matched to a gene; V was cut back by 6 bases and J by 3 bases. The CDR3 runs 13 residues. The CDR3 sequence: CASRTGKDTEAFF. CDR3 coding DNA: TGTGCCAGCAGGACAGGGAAAGACACTGAAGCTTTCTTT. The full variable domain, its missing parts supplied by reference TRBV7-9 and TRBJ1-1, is DTGVSQNPRHKITKRGQNVTFRCDPISEHNRLYWYRQTLGQGPEFLTYFQNEAQLEKSRLLSDRFSAERPKGSFSTLEIQRTEQGDSAMYLCASRTGKDTEAFFGQGTRLTVV.

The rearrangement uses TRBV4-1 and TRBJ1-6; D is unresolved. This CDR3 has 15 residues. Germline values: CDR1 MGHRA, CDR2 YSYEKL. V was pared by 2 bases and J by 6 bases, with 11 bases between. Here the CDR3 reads CASSQPTAGNSPLHF. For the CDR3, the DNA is TGCGCCAGCAGCCAACCCACAGCGGGTAATTCACCCCTCCACTTT.

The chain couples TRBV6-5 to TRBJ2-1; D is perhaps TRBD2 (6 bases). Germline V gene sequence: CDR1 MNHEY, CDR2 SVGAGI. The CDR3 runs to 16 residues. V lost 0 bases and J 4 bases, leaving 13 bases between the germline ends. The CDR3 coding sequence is TGTGCCAGCAGTTACTCTGGGGCGGGGAGATACAATGAGCAGTTCTTC. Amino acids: CASSYSGAGRYNEQFF.

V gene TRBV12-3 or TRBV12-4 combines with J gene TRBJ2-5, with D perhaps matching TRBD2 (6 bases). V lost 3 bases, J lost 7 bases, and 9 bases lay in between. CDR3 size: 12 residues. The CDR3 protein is CASSFPGATQYF. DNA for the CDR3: TGTGCCAGCAGTTTCCCGGGAGCGACCCAGTACTTC.

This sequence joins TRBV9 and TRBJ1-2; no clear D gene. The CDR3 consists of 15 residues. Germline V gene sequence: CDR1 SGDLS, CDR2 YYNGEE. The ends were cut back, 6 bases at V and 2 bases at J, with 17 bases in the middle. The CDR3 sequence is CASTPQVAANYGYTF. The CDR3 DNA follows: TGTGCCAGCACCCCGCAGGTGGCCGCCAACTATGGCTACACCTTC.

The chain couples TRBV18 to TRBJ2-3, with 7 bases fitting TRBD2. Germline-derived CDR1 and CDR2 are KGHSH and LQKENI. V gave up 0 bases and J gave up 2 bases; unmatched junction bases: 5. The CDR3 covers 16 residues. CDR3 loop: CASSPPGGSLTDTQYF. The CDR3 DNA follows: TGTGCCAGCTCACCACCGGGAGGGTCACTCACAGATACGCAGTATTTT.

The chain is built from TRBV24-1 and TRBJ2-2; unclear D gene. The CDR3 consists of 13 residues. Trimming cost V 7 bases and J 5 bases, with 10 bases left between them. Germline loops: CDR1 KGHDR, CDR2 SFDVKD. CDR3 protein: CATRKHGTGELFF. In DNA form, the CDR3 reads TGTGCCACCAGGAAACACGGGACCGGGGAGCTGTTTTTT.

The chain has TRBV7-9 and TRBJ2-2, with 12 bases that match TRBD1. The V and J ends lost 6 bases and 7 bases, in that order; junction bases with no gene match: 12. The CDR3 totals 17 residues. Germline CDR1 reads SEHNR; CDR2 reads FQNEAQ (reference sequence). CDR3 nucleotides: TGTGCCAGCAGTCCGGTCCCGGGACAGGGGGCAAACGGGGAGCTGTTTTTT. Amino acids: CASSPVPGQGANGELFF.

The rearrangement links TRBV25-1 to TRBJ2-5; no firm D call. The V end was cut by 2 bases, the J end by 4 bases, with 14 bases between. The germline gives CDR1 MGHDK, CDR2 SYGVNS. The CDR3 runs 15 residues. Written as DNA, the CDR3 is TGTGCCAGCAGTGAAGGTGCCAGTTTTGGAGAGACCCAGTACTTC. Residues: CASSEGASFGETQYF.

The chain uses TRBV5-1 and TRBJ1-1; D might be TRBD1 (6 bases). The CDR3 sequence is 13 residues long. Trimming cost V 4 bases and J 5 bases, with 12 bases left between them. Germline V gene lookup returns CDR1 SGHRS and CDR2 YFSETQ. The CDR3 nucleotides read TGCGCCAGCAGCCGGAACAGGGTAACTGAAGCTTTCTTT. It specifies CASSRNRVTEAFF.